This passage covers 17 T cell receptor beta chains from one sample sequenced in a study of tumor-infiltrating lymphocytes in primary liver carcinoma. Investigators took RNA and DNA out together from 20-30 mg of unsorted bulk tissue. Reverse transcription of roughly 0.5 ug total RNA with a constant-region primer produced TCR beta cDNA. Slightly modified ARM-PCR served as the procedure for the TCR beta libraries. These libraries came from three rounds of nested multiplex PCR. Primers for the first two PCR rounds were TRBV1-TRBV30 forward primers and a C-beta reverse primer (around 10 cycles per round). TCRdb analysed the multiplex PCR reads with MiXCR anew, one entry per CDR3 protein. The table records around 88,000 distinct CDR3 sequences, roughly 70% of them present only once. Specimen: tumor-adjacent normal liver tissue. These receptors were taken from a man aged 40-55 years with primary liver carcinoma and hepatitis B virus infection.

Regarding this clonotype: This clone may be a read error of a much larger clone one base away. The chain carries TRBV14 and TRBJ1-1; D may be TRBD1 (6 bases). The CDR3 runs 12 residues. Trimming took off 5 bases at V and 6 bases at J, with 10 bases between the two ends. CDR1 is SGHDN and CDR2 is FVKESK in the germline V gene. This CDR3 reads CASSSTGPEAFF. In DNA, the CDR3 is TGTGCCAGCAGCTCAACAGGGCCTGAAGCTTTCTTT. Variable domain in full (rest from reference TRBV14 and TRBJ1-1): EAGVTQFPSHSVIEKGQTVTLRCDPISGHDNLYWYRRVMGKEIKFLLHFVKESKQDESGMPNNRFLAERTGGTYSTLKVQPAELEDSGVYFCASSSTGPEAFFGQGTRLTVV.

The genes are TRBV19 and TRBJ1-1; D gene unclear. V lost 3 bases to trimming and J lost 7 bases, with 9 bases between them. The CDR3 runs to 12 residues. Germline V gene lookup returns CDR1 LNHDA and CDR2 SQIVND (reference sequence). CDR3 in amino acids: CASSIRSGEAFF. The CDR3 DNA reads TGTGCCAGTAGTATTCGCAGTGGTGAAGCTTTCTTT.

Comment on this clonotype: At one boundary the junction diverges from the germline segment, which might be a read error. The CDR3 reads CASSFTISETQCF. In DNA, the CDR3 is TGTGCCAGCAGCTTTACGATCTCAGAGACCCAGTGCTTC. This chain links TRBV11-2 with TRBJ2-5; D is unresolved. The V gene's germline CDR1 is SGHAT and CDR2 FQNNGV. The CDR3 has 13 residues.

Comments on this clonotype: A junction end diverges from the germline sequence, so it may reflect a read error. The chain carries TRBV11-2 and TRBJ1-2, with 8 bases lining up with TRBD1. CDR1 is SGHAT and CDR2 is FQNNGV in the germline V gene. The length of the CDR3 is 16 residues. CDR3 sequence (DNA): TGTGGCAGCAGCTTAGATCCAACAGGGGGAGCCCATGGCTACACCTTC. Translating it yields CGSSLDPTGGAHGYTF. Combining the CDR3 with reference TRBV11-2 and TRBJ1-2 gives the whole variable domain EAGVAQSPRYKIIEKRQSVAFWCNPISGHATLYWYQQILGQGPKLLIQFQNNGVVDDSQLPKDRFSAERLKGVDSTLKIQPAKLEDSAVYLCGSSLDPTGGAHGYTFGSGTRLTVV.

The genes are TRBV21-1 and TRBJ1-2; no check of the table's D call, TRBD1, against the DNA was made. TRBV21-1 is shown as a pseudogene. This CDR3 is built from 15 residues. The CDR3 reads CASSKATGEAYGYTF. DNA of the CDR3: TGTGCCAGCAGCAAAGCGACAGGGGAGGCCTATGGCTACACCTTC.

Concerning this clonotype itself: This CDR3 is missing its conserved last phenylalanine or tryptophan, likely due to a read error. The CDR3 reads CASSRRTGFVSGANVLTY. CDR3 DNA sequence: TGTGCCAGCAGCCGACGGACGGGGTTTGTGTCTGGGGCCAACGTCCTGACTTAC. The chain combines TRBV11-2 with TRBJ2-6; TRBD2 might be the D (5 bases). CDR1 is SGHAT and CDR2 is FQNNGV in the germline V gene. Trimming took 5 bases from V and 1 from J, leaving 18 bases between them. The CDR3 runs to 18 residues.

Concerning this clonotype: The CDR3 does not close with the conserved phenylalanine or tryptophan, likely indicating a read error. No DNA is shown, since the ends of the CDR3 on it are uncertain; the CDR3 is the one TCRdb lists. This chain joins TRBV6-5 and TRBJ2-1; no DNA check was done on the table's D call, TRBD1. Termini included, the CDR3 measures 13 amino acids. Germline loops: CDR1 MNHEY, CDR2 SVGAGI. The CDR3 is CASSYTSGTGGLS.

As for this clonotype: One end of the junction is discordant with germline, which a read error may explain. The chain joins TRBV11-2 to TRBJ2-3, with 7 nucleotides matching TRBD2. CDR1 is SGHAT, CDR2 FQNNGV, per germline. The CDR3 is 16 residues long. This CDR3 is CASEDGRRRLTDTRYF. CDR3 nucleotide sequence: TGTGCCAGTGAGGACGGGAGGAGAAGACTCACAGATACGCGGTATTTT. The whole variable domain, remainder taken from reference TRBV11-2 and TRBJ2-3, is EAGVAQSPRYKIIEKRQSVAFWCNPISGHATLYWYQQILGQGPKLLIQFQNNGVVDDSQLPKDRFSAERLKGVDSTLKIQPAKLEDSAVYLCASEDGRRRLTDTRYFGPGTRLTVL.

On this clonotype itself: At one boundary the junction diverges from the germline segment, which might be a read error. J is TRBJ2-6 and V is TRBV6-2 or TRBV6-3, with D perhaps TRBD2 (6 bases). The germline gives CDR1 MNHEY, CDR2 SVGEGT. The CDR3 extends over 18 amino acids. The CDR3 nucleotides are TGTGCCAGTAGTCTCCCACCGGGGGAGCAATCTGGGGTCAACGTCCTGACTTTC. It specifies CASSLPPGEQSGVNVLTF.

In this sample, this clonotype is large. This rearrangement joins TRBV12-3 or TRBV12-4 to TRBJ2-7; D is unresolved. This CDR3 spans 14 amino acids. The V end was cut by 5 bases, the J end by 2 bases, with 13 bases between. The CDR3 DNA sequence: TGTGCCAGCAGTGGCCCCCCACGGCCCTACGAGCAGTACTTC. Translated: CASSGPPRPYEQYF.

The chain recombines TRBV5-1 with TRBJ2-5; 13 bases match TRBD2. The CDR3 is 16 residues long. Germline loops: CDR1 SGHRS, CDR2 YFSETQ. Unmatched junction bases numbered 3, after V lost 3 bases and J lost 1 base. CDR3 in amino acids: CASSSGTSGVQETQYF. The CDR3 nucleotides read TGCGCCAGCAGCTCAGGGACTAGCGGGGTCCAAGAGACCCAGTACTTC.

This clonotype was counted at least ten times. CDR3 DNA: TGTGCCAGCAGTTTAGAATACTCCTACAATGAGCAGTTCTTC. This sequence encodes CASSLEYSYNEQFF. The J gene is TRBJ2-1, the V gene TRBV12-3 or TRBV12-4; D not certain. V was pared by 1 base and J by 0 bases, with 4 bases between. The CDR3 is 14 amino acids.

The chain couples TRBV11-2 to TRBJ2-3; D not certain. TRBJ1-5 explains the end of the DNA better; the J call may be wrong. This CDR3 region has 15 residues. Germline CDR1 and CDR2: SGHAT and FQNNGV. CDR3 coding DNA: TGTGCCAGCAGCCTGCCGGCGGGGAGCACAGATACGCAGCATTTT. It codes for CASSLPAGSTDTQHF.

Concerning this clonotype: One junction end does not reproduce the germline sequence, and a read error may be involved. J is TRBJ2-7 and V is TRBV11-2, with D possibly being TRBD2 (5 bases). CDR1 is SGHAT, CDR2 FQNNGV, per germline. This CDR3 is 15 amino acids long. CDR3 region: CTSSLGGSLPYDQYF. The CDR3 DNA follows: TGTACCAGCAGCCTCGGCGGGTCTCTACCCTACGACCAGTACTTC.

In its sample, this clonotype was seen many times. This rearrangement joins TRBV14 to TRBJ2-1; D gene ambiguous. Germline CDR1 and CDR2: SGHDN and FVKESK. Trimming shortened V by 4 bases and J by 7 bases, and 14 bases separated the two germline ends. This CDR3 is 14 amino acids long. The chain's CDR3 is CASSLSPRWNEQFF. The CDR3 nucleotides are TGTGCCAGCAGCCTGTCCCCCCGGTGGAATGAGCAGTTCTTC.

A note on this clonotype: This sequence may be a read error, since a much larger clone differs from it by one base. The rearrangement links TRBV28 to TRBJ1-5; TRBD1 aligns across 8 bases. The CDR3 spans 16 residues. Germline CDR1 is MDHEN and CDR2 is SYDVKM. Trimming at V came to 5 bases and at J to 3 bases, leaving 9 bases not matched to a gene. CDR3 loop: CASSQDRVGNNQPQHF. The CDR3, as DNA: TGTGCCAGCAGTCAGGACAGGGTGGGGAACAATCAGCCCCAGCATTTT. Full variable domain (outside the CDR3, taken from reference TRBV28 and TRBJ1-5): DVKVTQSSRYLVKRTGEKVFLECVQDMDHENMFWYRQDPGLGLRLIYFSYDVKMKEKGDIPEGYSVSREKKERFSLILESASTNQTSMYLCASSQDRVGNNQPQHFGDGTRLSIL.

Comment on this clonotype: Relative to the germline gene, one junction end is altered; a read error may explain this. The rearrangement links TRBV14 to TRBJ2-1; 9 bases fit TRBD2. From germline, CDR1 is SGHDN and CDR2 FVKESK. The CDR3 loop spans 15 amino acids. The CDR3 reads CTSSQGGTSNNEQFF. The CDR3 nucleotides are TGTACCAGCAGCCAGGGGGGGACTAGCAACAATGAGCAGTTCTTC.